This T cell receptor beta chain was identified during a study of blood T cell repertoires in COVID-19. As for the study in general: The United States, Italy and Spain provided the acute and convalescent COVID-19 samples.

The CDR3 contains 15 residues. Germline lookup yields CDR1 GTSNPN and CDR2 SVGIG (reference sequence). V dropped 5 bases and J dropped 6; count of bases not matched to a gene: 8. Per the original methods: Quantification of nucleated cells was approximated via reference gene primer amplification. Clones were read by immunoSEQ multiplex PCR, and TCRdb kept only the in-frame ones, dropping some. V and J calls and clone size are those listed in that table; D and trimming were worked out from the DNA. The sample holds almost 300,000 clones, approximately 86% seen once. The source is an older man with acute or convalescent COVID-19. Sequencing was carried out using peripheral blood. This chain links TRBV30 with TRBJ2-1; 12 bases fit TRBD2. Here the CDR3 reads CAWAPGLAGLNEQFF. The CDR3 nucleotides read TGTGCCTGGGCCCCGGGACTAGCGGGTCTCAATGAGCAGTTCTTC.